Listed here is a single T cell receptor beta chain. Treatment in this sample: oral pan-JAK inhibitor, 5-10 mg twice daily. The study team obtained lesional scalp punch biopsies and peripheral blood from alopecia areata patients. This record comes from a study of CD8+ T cells in alopecia areata. It was cDNA, reverse transcribed from extracted RNA, that served as the sequencing template. Profiled with immunoSEQ multiplex PCR; TCRdb holds only in-frame clones, not every one. The data show 95,000 to 100,000 clones, with roughly 56% seen just once and over 15% held by the top ten. V lost 6 bases and J lost 2, with 12 bases in between. This CDR3 region has 14 residues. CDR1 is SGHTA, CDR2 FQGTGA, per germline.

The clonotype was recovered from a human donor with alopecia areata. The genes are TRBV7-3 and TRBJ2-3; D remains ambiguous. This specimen was CD8+ T cells sorted from blood, taken between weeks 55 and 65, from a patient treated with tofacitinib. The CDR3 region has the DNA TGTGCCAGCAGGCCCCCGGGCTTCACAGATACGCAGTATTTT. As protein: CASRPPGFTDTQYF.